A single TCR beta chain is shown here with its context. The antigen is not known. The same CDR3 also results from other DNA sequences found in this sample. This entry is derived from a study of a mutant IDH1 vaccine in newly diagnosed glioma. Overall study: Patients under treatment included roughly 62% males and roughly 40% females and had a mean age of around 40 years. Former treatment meant radiotherapy, temozolomide, or both; the majority had gotten both.

CDR1 is MNHNS, CDR2 SASEGT, per germline. V lost 4 bases and J 0 bases, leaving 4 bases between the germline ends. The CDR3 runs to 14 residues. Time point defined: week 47, end of study. Vaccination comprised doses that each held 300 ug of mutant IDH1 20-mer peptide, plus topical imiquimod. TCRdb's table, derived via immunoSEQ multiplex PCR, lists solely in-frame clones and lacks some. The profile covers tens of thousands of clones, with about 71% appearing a single time and around 5% taken by the ten largest. This chain joins TRBV6-1 and TRBJ1-6; D not resolved. The TCR sequence derives from a man aged 50-59 years with glioma. Source: PBMCs, taken from a glioma patient whose treatment included an IDH1 peptide vaccine. The chain's CDR3 is CASSGRSYNSPLHF. The CDR3 coding sequence is TGTGCCAGCAGTGGTCGCTCCTATAATTCACCCCTCCACTTT.